This entry concerns a single TCR beta chain. Its target is unknown. The data belong to a study of immune evolution from preneoplasia to lung adenocarcinoma. Assay used: immunoSEQ multiplex PCR; TCRdb lists only in-frame clones, some missing. The table records approximately 5,000 clones, approximately 85% of them present only once. The study's findings and limits: Normal lung had the highest top T cell clone frequencies.

H&E slides confirmed each diagnosis, reviewed by two pathologists independently. The length of the CDR3 is 15 residues. Germline V gives CDR1 MNHNY, CDR2 SVGAGI (reference sequence). Trimming took 4 bases from V and 8 from J; bases not matched to a gene: 7. V gene TRBV6-6 combines with J gene TRBJ2-1, with 11 bases fitting TRBD1. The clonotype originates from a person aged 45 to 59 with lung adenocarcinoma. Sequenced sample: FFPE invasive lung adenocarcinoma tissue. As DNA, the CDR3 is TGTGCCAGCAGTTTCAGGACAGGGGGCTTGGATGAGCAGTTCTTC. Translating gives CASSFRTGGLDEQFF.